The 16 T cell receptor beta chains given below trace back to one sample, sequenced in a study of human T cells and chemical hapten exposure. TCRdb analysed the RACE reads with MiXCR anew, one entry per CDR3 protein. The sample carries about 84,000 distinct CDR3 sequences, about 10% recorded once. Time point reported: patch test 3, about 24 weeks after DPC sensitization. As to treatment: therapeutic diphenylcyclopropenone sensitization with weekly scalp DPC. The input for sequencing was whole blood, taken in connection with sensitization to the hapten diphenylcyclopropenone (DPC). These receptors all come from a woman aged 45-65 years with alopecia areata. Some clones in this sample may be carry-over from other donors' samples.

The table lists this clonotype with many counts. The chain couples TRBV15 to TRBJ2-3; 7 bases are shared with TRBD1. With V trimmed by 1 base and J by 4 bases, 8 bases remained unmatched. Germline V lookup: CDR1 LNHNV, CDR2 YYDKDF (reference sequence). This CDR3 is built from 16 residues. CDR3 bases: TGTGCCACCAGCAGAGCGGGTAACAGGGGTGCAGATACGCAGTATTTT. Residues: CATSRAGNRGADTQYF.

At least ten counts were recorded for this clonotype. The chain couples TRBV6-5 to TRBJ2-1, with 9 positions matching TRBD1. CDR1 MNHEY and CDR2 SVGAGI come from the germline V gene. The junction had 8 bases not matched to a gene; V was cut back by 7 bases and J by 4 bases. This CDR3 is 15 amino acids long. CDR3 in amino acids: CASTEDRGSYNEQFF. The CDR3, as DNA: TGTGCCAGCACCGAGGACAGGGGATCATACAATGAGCAGTTCTTC.

Many counts were recorded for this clonotype. The CDR3 loop is CASSSPSGRIYEQYF. Written as DNA, the CDR3 is TGTGCCAGCAGCTCCCCTAGTGGGAGGATCTACGAGCAGTACTTC. The genes are TRBV6-5 and TRBJ2-7, with D tentatively TRBD2 (6 bases). This CDR3 spans 15 amino acids. Germline loops: CDR1 MNHEY, CDR2 SVGAGI. V gave up 6 bases and J gave up 3 bases, with 18 bases separating them.

The table lists this clonotype with many counts. This chain joins TRBV6-4 and TRBJ1-1; perhaps TRBD1 as D (5 bases). Germline-derived CDR1 and CDR2 are MRHNA and SNTAGT. The germline V and J ends were trimmed by 6 bases and 2 bases, with 10 bases remaining between them. The length of the CDR3 is 13 residues. The CDR3 region is CASSRGRNTEAFF. CDR3 bases: TGTGCCAGCAGCCGGGGCCGAAACACTGAAGCTTTCTTT.

This clonotype was counted many times. The chain joins TRBV6-5 to TRBJ1-6, with TRBD1 as a possible D gene (5 bases). The CDR3 runs 14 residues. V was pared by 0 bases and J by 8 bases, with 8 bases between. In germline, CDR1 is MNHEY, CDR2 SVGAGI. CDR3 residues: CASSYSRGDSPLHF. The CDR3, as DNA: TGTGCCAGCAGTTACTCGAGGGGAGATTCACCCCTCCACTTT.

Ten or more counts support this clonotype. The chain joins TRBV16 to TRBJ1-1; D is possibly TRBD1 (5 bases). The CDR3 has 13 residues. The V and J ends lost 2 bases and 1 base respectively, with 5 bases between them. Germline V gene sequence: CDR1 KGHSY, CDR2 FQNENV. The CDR3 loop is CASSQQGNTEAFF. As DNA, the CDR3 is TGTGCCAGCAGCCAACAGGGGAACACTGAAGCTTTCTTT.

This clonotype was detected many times. The rearrangement joins TRBV19 to TRBJ2-1; the match to TRBD2 covers 8 bases. J gave up 0 bases and V 3 bases, and 7 bases lay outside the gene matches. Germline V lookup: CDR1 LNHDA, CDR2 SQIVND (reference sequence). The CDR3 has 17 amino acids. The CDR3 region is CASSMGGRSPSYNEQFF. CDR3 DNA sequence: TGTGCCAGTAGTATGGGCGGGAGGTCACCCTCCTACAATGAGCAGTTCTTC.

The chain combines TRBV5-1 with TRBJ2-1; weak D call: TRBD2 (6 bases). V gave up 3 bases and J gave up 0 bases, with 10 bases separating them. The germline gives CDR1 SGHRS, CDR2 YFSETQ. There are 15 residues in the CDR3. DNA of the CDR3: TGCGCCAGCAGCTGGGACGGGAGCTCCTACAATGAGCAGTTCTTC. Encoded protein: CASSWDGSSYNEQFF.

The gene calls are TRBV7-2 and TRBJ2-7; D gene uncertain. Germline V CDR1 and CDR2: SGHTA, FQGNSA. The CDR3 runs to 15 residues. Trimming removed 4 bases at V and 5 bases at J, with 18 bases between. CDR3 nucleotide sequence: TGTGCCAGCAGCTCCGACCCTACTCCGTCGAACGAGCAGTACTTC. This sequence encodes CASSSDPTPSNEQYF.

This clonotype has at least ten counts. The chain is built from TRBV5-4 and TRBJ2-6, with D hard to call. V was cut by 0 bases and J by 4 bases, with 8 bases left in between. The CDR3 runs to 15 residues. CDR1 SGHNT and CDR2 YYREEE come from the germline V gene (reference sequence). DNA for the CDR3: TGTGCCAGCAGCTTGGTGGCCTCCGGGGCCAACGTCCTGACTTTC. Its translation is CASSLVASGANVLTF.

This clonotype was picked up a small number of times. The V and J genes are TRBV10-3 and TRBJ2-7; 9 bases fit TRBD1. V was clipped by 2 bases and J by 5 bases; unmatched bases: 4. In germline, CDR1 is ENHRY, CDR2 SYGVKD. The length of the CDR3 is 14 residues. The DNA of the CDR3 is TGTGCCATCAGTGAGGGACAGGGGAGGGACGAGCAGTACTTC. Its protein is CAISEGQGRDEQYF.

The J gene is TRBJ2-1, the V gene TRBV9, with D perhaps matching TRBD1 or TRBD2 (5 bases each). V was cut by 7 bases and J by 4 bases, with 18 bases left in between. The length of the CDR3 is 15 residues. Germline CDR1 is SGDLS and CDR2 is YYNGEE. CDR3 residues: CASGGQRHLYNEQFF. The CDR3 DNA reads as TGTGCCAGCGGGGGTCAGCGGCATCTTTACAATGAGCAGTTCTTC. The variable domain in full, with the rest retrieved from reference TRBV9 and TRBJ2-1, is DSGVTQTPKHLITATGQRVTLRCSPRSGDLSVYWYQQSLDQGLQFLIQYYNGEERAKGNILERFSAQQFPDLHSELNLSSLELGDSALYFCASGGQRHLYNEQFFGPGTRLTVL.

The chain joins TRBV5-1 to TRBJ2-1, with no clear D. The CDR3 covers 16 residues. The germline V and J ends were trimmed by 0 bases and 3 bases, with 13 bases remaining between them. Germline lookup yields CDR1 SGHRS and CDR2 YFSETQ. The DNA of the CDR3 is TGCGCCAGCAGCTTGGGGGGTAGCAGATACTACAATGAGCAGTTCTTC. It codes for CASSLGGSRYYNEQFF.

This clonotype appeared many times. The CDR3 nucleotides are TGTGCCAGCAGCCAAGTAGCGGGAGTGGGCGAGCAGTACTTC. Translated: CASSQVAGVGEQYF. This chain joins TRBV3-1 and TRBJ2-7; 9 bases are shared with TRBD2. Germline V gene sequence: CDR1 LGHDT, CDR2 YNNKEL (reference sequence). The J segment lost 6 bases and the V segment lost 1 base, leaving 4 bases of the junction unmatched. This CDR3 spans 14 amino acids.

This clonotype was counted a few times. The chain links TRBV5-1 to TRBJ2-7, with TRBD1 matching over 8 bases. Germline assignment: CDR1 SGHRS and CDR2 YFSETQ. This CDR3 contains 14 residues. V shed 4 bases, J shed 7 bases, and the junction held 10 bases outside the gene matches. CDR3 in amino acids: CASSTRDRSGEQYF. Written as DNA, the CDR3 is TGCGCCAGCAGCACACGGGACAGGTCGGGGGAGCAGTACTTC.

This clonotype occurred many times. The chain recombines TRBV5-1 with TRBJ1-2; 8 bases map to TRBD1. CDR3 length: 14 amino acids. Germline V gene sequence: CDR1 SGHRS, CDR2 YFSETQ. V was pared by 2 bases and J by 3 bases, with 3 bases of the junction left unmatched. The CDR3 bases are TGCGCCAGCAGCTTTGAGGGACAGGACTATGGCTACACCTTC. Translation: CASSFEGQDYGYTF. The full variable domain, its missing parts supplied by reference TRBV5-1 and TRBJ1-2, is KAGVTQTPRYLIKTRGQQVTLSCSPISGHRSVSWYQQTPGQGLQFLFEYFSETQRNKGNFPGRFSGRQFSNSRSEMNVSTLELGDSALYLCASSFEGQDYGYTFGSGTRLTVV.